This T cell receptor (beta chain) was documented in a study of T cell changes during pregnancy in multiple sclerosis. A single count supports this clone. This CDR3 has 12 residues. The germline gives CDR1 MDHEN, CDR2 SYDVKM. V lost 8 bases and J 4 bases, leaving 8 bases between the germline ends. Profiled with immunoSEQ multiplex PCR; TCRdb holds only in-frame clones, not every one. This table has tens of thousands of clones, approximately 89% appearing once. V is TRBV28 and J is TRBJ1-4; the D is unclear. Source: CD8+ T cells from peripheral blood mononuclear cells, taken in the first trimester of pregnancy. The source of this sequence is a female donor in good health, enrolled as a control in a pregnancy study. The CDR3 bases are TGTGCCAGCGCGGGATATAATGAAAAACTGTTTTTT. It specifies CASAGYNEKLFF. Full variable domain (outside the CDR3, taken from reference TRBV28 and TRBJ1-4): DVKVTQSSRYLVKRTGEKVFLECVQDMDHENMFWYRQDPGLGLRLIYFSYDVKMKEKGDIPEGYSVSREKKERFSLILESASTNQTSMYLCASAGYNEKLFFGSGTQLSVL.